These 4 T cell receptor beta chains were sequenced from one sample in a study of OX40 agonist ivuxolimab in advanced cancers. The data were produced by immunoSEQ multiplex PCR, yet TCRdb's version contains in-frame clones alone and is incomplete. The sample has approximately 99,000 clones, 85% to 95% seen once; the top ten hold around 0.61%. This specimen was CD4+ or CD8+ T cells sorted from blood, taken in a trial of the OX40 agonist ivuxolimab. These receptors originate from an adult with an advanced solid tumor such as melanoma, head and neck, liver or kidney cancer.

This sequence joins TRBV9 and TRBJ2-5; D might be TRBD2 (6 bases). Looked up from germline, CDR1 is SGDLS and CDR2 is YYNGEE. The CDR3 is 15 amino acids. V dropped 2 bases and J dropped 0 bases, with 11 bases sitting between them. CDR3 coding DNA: TGTGCCAGCAGCGTGACTGGGAGGTACCAAGAGACCCAGTACTTC. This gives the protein CASSVTGRYQETQYF.

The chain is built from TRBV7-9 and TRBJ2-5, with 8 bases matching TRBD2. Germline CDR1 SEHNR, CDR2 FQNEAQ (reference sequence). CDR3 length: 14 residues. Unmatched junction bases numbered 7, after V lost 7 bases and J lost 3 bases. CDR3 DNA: TGTGCCAGCACCCCACGGGGGGGTAAAGAGACCCAGTACTTC. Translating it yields CASTPRGGKETQYF.

CDR3 in DNA: TGTGCCATCAGTGAGTCGACCAACTATGGCTACACCTTC. It encodes CAISESTNYGYTF. The V gene is TRBV10-3, the J gene TRBJ1-2; D ambiguous. CDR1 and CDR2 (germline): ENHRY, SYGVKD. The V and J ends lost 0 bases and 2 bases respectively, with 4 bases between them. The CDR3 is 13 amino acids.

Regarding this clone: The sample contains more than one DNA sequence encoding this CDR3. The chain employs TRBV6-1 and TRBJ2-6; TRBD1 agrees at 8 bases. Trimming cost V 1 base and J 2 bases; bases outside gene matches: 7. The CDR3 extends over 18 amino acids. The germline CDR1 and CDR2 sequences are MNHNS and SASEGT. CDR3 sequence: CASSEGTGIRTGANVLTF. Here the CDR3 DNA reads TGTGCCAGCAGTGAAGGGACAGGGATTCGGACTGGGGCCAACGTCCTGACTTTC.